Included here is one T cell receptor (beta chain) sequence, with context. What antigen it recognizes has not been identified. Per-base qualities were not stored, and no clone one base away is much larger. The V and J ends are trimmed by 5 bases and 8 bases, leaving 16 bases between them. As encoded in the germline V gene, CDR1 is SNHLY while CDR2 is FYNNEI. The CDR3 has 14 amino acids, counting the end cysteine and phenylalanine. Just the 42-base CDR3 DNA is kept, in frame starting at base 1. The entry originates in a study of OX40 agonist ivuxolimab in advanced cancers. In the study overall: Ivuxolimab was an agonistic, fully human IgG2 monoclonal antibody directed against OX40 (CD134), a costimulatory receptor. Peripheral TCRbeta sequencing was intended to test whether TCR sequence diversity was altered and clonal T-cell expansion was caused by ivuxolimab. Partial responses were achieved by three dose-escalation patients, of whom one had hepatocellular carcinoma and two had cutaneous melanoma. A male proportion of nearly 85% and a mean age of 60 years, ranging from about 23 to 90, were recorded for the dose-escalation cohort. Intravenous ivuxolimab was administered to patients every 2 weeks at six dose levels: 0.01, 0.1, 0.3, 1.5, 3 and 10 mg/kg. Patients were allowed to have had prior anti-PD-1, anti-PD-L1 or anti-CTLA-4 therapy, and approximately 40% of the dose-escalation patients had previously received checkpoint inhibitors. The paper describes the monotherapy dose-escalation part (N ≈ 49 patients) of the phase I trial of ivuxolimab. Of the roughly 52 dose-escalation patients, hepatocellular carcinoma was present in about 19, melanoma in roughly 15, renal cell carcinoma in 9 and head and neck cancer in 9.

Patients with a history of autoimmune disease or receiving systemic immunosuppression were excluded from the trial. In every dose cohort, peripheral blood was drawn for TCR sequencing at baseline, cycle 4 day 1, and cycle 7 day 1. The samples were taken from a phase I, first-in-human, multicenter, open-label dose-escalation trial of ivuxolimab. Adults with locally advanced or metastatic head and neck squamous cell, hepatocellular, melanoma or renal cell carcinoma were enrolled in the trial. Before TCR sequencing, CD4+ and CD8+ T cells were separately sorted from peripheral blood. Genomic DNA was isolated from the sorted cells so that the TCRbeta CDR3 region could be sequenced. The immunoSEQ Assay was used to sequence the TCRbeta CDR3 regions. Imported from immuneACCESS, the table was reduced by TCRdb to in-frame sequences with V and J called. These copies leave out some clones; in studies compared against another copy, an unresolved V gene accounts for under half, and the cause of the remainder is not known. The sample has tens of thousands of clones on record, around 85% of them singletons. Jointly, the top ten make up under 3.5% of the sample.

Beyond this particular receptor, the publication reports: Low levels of normalized T-cell clonal expansion were also seen in some patients who did not respond. In the 0.1-3.0 mg/kg groups, partial responders were among the patients with the lowest normalized peripheral clonal expansion, particularly in CD8+ T cells. At doses of 0.1 to 3.0 mg/kg, clonal expansion of both CD4+ and CD8+ blood T cells was observed from baseline to week 6. The antigen specificity of the peripheral T cells that underwent clonal expansion was not determined. After ivuxolimab, CD8+ T cells had more expanded clones than CD4+ T cells on average.

The chain employs TRBV2 and TRBJ2-4; D gene: possibly TRBD1, on 6 matching bases. The sequencing used CD4+ or CD8+ T cells sorted from blood, collected in a trial of the OX40 agonist ivuxolimab. This receptor was identified in an adult with an advanced solid tumor such as melanoma, head and neck, liver or kidney cancer. The CDR3 is CASSLTGLSDIQYF. The DNA sequence reads TGTGCCAGCAGTTTAACAGGGTTATCGGACATTCAGTACTTC. With the rest looked up from the reference TRBV2 and TRBJ2-4 genes rather than sequenced, the full variable domain is EPEVTQTPSHQVTQMGQEVILRCVPISNHLYFYWYRQILGQKVEFLVSFYNNEISEKSEIFDDQFSVERPDGSNFTLKIRSTKLEDSAMYFCASSLTGLSDIQYFGAGTRLSVL.